The present T cell receptor (beta chain) was sequenced within a study of blood T cell repertoires in COVID-19. Turning to the study itself: From T cells, B-cell-depleted T cells, or PBMCs came the material, which was cDNA or gDNA.

The data were produced by immunoSEQ multiplex PCR, yet TCRdb's version contains in-frame clones alone and is incomplete. Of over 250,000 clones listed, roughly 85% were seen once; the top ten hold about 11%. Between the trimmed V and J ends, which lost 4 bases and 0 bases, there was a span of 6 bases. CDR3 size: 13 residues. The germline V gene has CDR1 MNHEY and CDR2 SMNVEV (reference sequence). The V and J genes are TRBV27 and TRBJ1-1; D is uncertain. This TCR was sampled from a woman in her seventies with acute or convalescent COVID-19. Specimen: peripheral blood. In DNA, the CDR3 is TGTGCCAGCAGTTCCTATCTGAACACTGAAGCTTTCTTT. Translating gives CASSSYLNTEAFF.